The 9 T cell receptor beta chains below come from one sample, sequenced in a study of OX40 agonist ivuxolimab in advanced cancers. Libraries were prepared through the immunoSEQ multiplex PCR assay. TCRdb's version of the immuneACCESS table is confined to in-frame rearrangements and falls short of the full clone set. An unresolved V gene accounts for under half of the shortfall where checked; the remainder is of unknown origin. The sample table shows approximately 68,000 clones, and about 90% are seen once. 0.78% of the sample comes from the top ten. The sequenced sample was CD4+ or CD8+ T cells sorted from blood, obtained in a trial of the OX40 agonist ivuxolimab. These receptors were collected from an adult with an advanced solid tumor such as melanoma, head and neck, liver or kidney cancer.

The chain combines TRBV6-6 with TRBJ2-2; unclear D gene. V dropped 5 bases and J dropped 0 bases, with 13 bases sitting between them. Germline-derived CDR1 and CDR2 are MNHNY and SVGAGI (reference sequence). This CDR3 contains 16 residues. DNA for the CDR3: TGTGCCAGCAGTATCGGCACTGGTTCGAACACCGGGGAGCTGTTTTTT. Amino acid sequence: CASSIGTGSNTGELFF.

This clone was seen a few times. The CDR3 DNA reads TGCGCCACCTCCGGGGACAGGGGTCCCACTGAAGCTTTCTTT. Protein sequence: CATSGDRGPTEAFF. The rearrangement uses TRBV10-1 and TRBJ1-1, with 10 bases fitting TRBD1. Trimming removed 10 bases from V and 4 bases from J; junction bases left unmatched: 9. The CDR3 consists of 14 residues. Germline-derived CDR1 and CDR2 are WNHNN and SYGVQD (reference sequence).

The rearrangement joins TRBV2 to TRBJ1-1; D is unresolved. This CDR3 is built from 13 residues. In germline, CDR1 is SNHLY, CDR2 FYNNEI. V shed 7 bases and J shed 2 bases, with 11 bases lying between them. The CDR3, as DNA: TGTGCCAGCAATGGGGTTGGCAACACTGAAGCTTTCTTT. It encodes CASNGVGNTEAFF.

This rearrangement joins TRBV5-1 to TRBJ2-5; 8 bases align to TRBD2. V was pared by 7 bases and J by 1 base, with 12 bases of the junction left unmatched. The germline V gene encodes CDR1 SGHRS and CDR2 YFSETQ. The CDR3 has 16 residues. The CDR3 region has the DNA TGCGCCAGCGGGCTCCCAGCGGGAGTAGGCCAAGAGACCCAGTACTTC. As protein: CASGLPAGVGQETQYF.

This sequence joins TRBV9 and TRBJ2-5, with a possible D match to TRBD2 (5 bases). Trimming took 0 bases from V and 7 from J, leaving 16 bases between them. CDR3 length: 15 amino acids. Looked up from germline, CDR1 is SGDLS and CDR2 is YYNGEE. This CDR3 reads CASSVGVPLGGTQYF. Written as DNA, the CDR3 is TGTGCCAGCAGCGTAGGGGTGCCACTCGGAGGGACCCAGTACTTC.

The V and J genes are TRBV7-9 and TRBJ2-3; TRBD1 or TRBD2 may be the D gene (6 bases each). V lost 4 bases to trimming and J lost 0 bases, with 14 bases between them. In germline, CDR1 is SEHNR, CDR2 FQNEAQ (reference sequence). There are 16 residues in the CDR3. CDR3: CASSSFSGASTDTQYF. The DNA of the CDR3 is TGTGCCAGCAGCTCGTTCTCGGGGGCGAGCACAGATACGCAGTATTTT.

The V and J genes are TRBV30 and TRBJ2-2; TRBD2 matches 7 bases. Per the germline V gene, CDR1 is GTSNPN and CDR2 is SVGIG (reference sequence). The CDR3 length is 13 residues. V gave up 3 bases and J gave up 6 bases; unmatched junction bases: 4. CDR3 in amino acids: CAWSLRGAGELFF. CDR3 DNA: TGTGCCTGGAGCCTTCGGGGGGCCGGGGAGCTGTTTTTT.

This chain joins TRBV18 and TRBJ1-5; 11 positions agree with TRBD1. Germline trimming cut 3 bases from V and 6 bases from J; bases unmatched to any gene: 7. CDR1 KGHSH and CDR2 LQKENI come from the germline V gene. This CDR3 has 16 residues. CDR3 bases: TGTGCCAGCTCACCTCCCGGGACAGGGGGGAGTCAGCCCCAGCATTTT. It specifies CASSPPGTGGSQPQHF.

In DNA form, the CDR3 reads TGCGCCAGCAGCACACAGGGGGATTCCTACGAGCAGTACTTC. Protein product: CASSTQGDSYEQYF. The gene calls are TRBV5-1 and TRBJ2-7, with TRBD1 identical over 8 bases. J gave up 1 base and V 4 bases, and 4 bases lay outside the gene matches. CDR1 is SGHRS and CDR2 is YFSETQ in the germline V gene. The CDR3 loop spans 14 amino acids.